The 9 T cell receptor beta chains in this list originate from one sample, sequenced in a study of cytotoxic CD8 clonotypes in ibrutinib-treated CLL. TCRdb's copy holds only in-frame clones and misses some; the assay was immunoSEQ multiplex PCR. This sample has 100,000 to 150,000 clones, with roughly 88% found just once. The sample in question was PBMCs, obtained after 24 months of ibrutinib treatment. These receptors were obtained from a human donor with chronic lymphocytic leukemia.

This clone was seen a single time. V gene TRBV14 combines with J gene TRBJ2-1, with a weak D call TRBD1 (6 bases). This CDR3 has 12 amino acids. V gave up 2 bases and J gave up 7 bases, with 6 bases separating them. Germline values: CDR1 SGHDN, CDR2 FVKESK. The CDR3, as DNA: TGTGCCAGCAGCCAAAGGGGGAATGAGCAGTTCTTC. It specifies CASSQRGNEQFF.

The J gene is TRBJ2-3, the V gene TRBV15; D is perhaps TRBD1 (6 bases). There are 16 residues in the CDR3. The germline V gene has CDR1 LNHNV and CDR2 YYDKDF (reference sequence). V lost 0 bases and J 0 bases, leaving 10 bases between the germline ends. The CDR3 sequence is CATSRDQQGSTDTQYF. The CDR3 DNA is TGTGCCACCAGCAGAGATCAACAGGGAAGCACAGATACGCAGTATTTT.

The chain combines TRBV2 with TRBJ2-7; D call uncertain. Trimming left V 7 bases short and J 5 bases short, with 9 bases between. The CDR3 covers 11 residues. Germline-derived CDR1 and CDR2 are SNHLY and FYNNEI. As DNA, the CDR3 is TGTGCCAGCACTGTATACCACGAGCAGTACTTC. Translating it yields CASTVYHEQYF.

The count of this clone is one. Here the CDR3 reads CASSTPARALNTGELFF. CDR3 nucleotide sequence: TGTGCCAGCAGCACACCAGCTAGGGCGTTGAACACCGGGGAGCTGTTTTTT. The chain joins TRBV7-2 to TRBJ2-2; D ambiguous. The V gene lost 5 bases and the J gene lost 1 base, with 17 bases spanning the gap. CDR1 SGHTA and CDR2 FQGNSA come from the germline V gene. The CDR3 has 17 amino acids.

The chain combines TRBV9 with TRBJ2-7, with TRBD2 identical over 14 bases. Germline V gives CDR1 SGDLS, CDR2 YYNGEE. The V and J ends lost 3 bases and 3 bases, in that order; junction bases with no gene match: 2. This CDR3 is 15 amino acids long. CDR3 nucleotide sequence: TGTGCCAGCAGCGCGGGACTAGCGGGGGACTACGAGCAGTACTTC. Protein product: CASSAGLAGDYEQYF.

The chain joins TRBV4-1 to TRBJ2-6; a possible D gene is TRBD1 (5 bases). With 1 base removed from V and 1 base from J, the gap between germline ends came to 17 bases. The CDR3 length is 19 residues. Germline CDR1 MGHRA, CDR2 YSYEKL. The CDR3 DNA reads as TGCGCCAGCAGCCAAGGCAGGGCTAGACGATCTTCTGGGGCCAACGTCCTGACTTTC. As protein: CASSQGRARRSSGANVLTF.

The chain uses TRBV9 and TRBJ2-7; TRBD1 might be the D (5 bases). The CDR3 sequence is 14 residues long. Germline V gene lookup returns CDR1 SGDLS and CDR2 YYNGEE. The V end lost 1 base, the J end lost 2 bases, and 10 bases lay between the germline ends. CDR3 amino acids: CASSVRGEPYEQYF. Written as DNA, the CDR3 is TGTGCCAGCAGCGTAAGGGGCGAGCCCTACGAGCAGTACTTC.

CDR3 in DNA: TGCGCCAGCAGCGCCCCGGGAGGCACAGATACGCAGTATTTT. Translated: CASSAPGGTDTQYF. V and J are TRBV5-1 and TRBJ2-3, with a possible D match to TRBD2 (6 bases). CDR1 is SGHRS and CDR2 is YFSETQ in the germline V gene. The length of the CDR3 is 14 residues. The V end was cut by 4 bases, the J end by 1 base, with 10 bases between.

This chain connects TRBV19 to TRBJ2-1; 12 bases align to TRBD2. V dropped 5 bases and J dropped 7; count of bases not matched to a gene: 9. The CDR3 totals 16 residues. Looked up from germline, CDR1 is LNHDA and CDR2 is SQIVND (reference sequence). The CDR3 coding sequence is TGTGCCAGTAGTGGAGGTGGACTAGCGGGGAGAAATGAGCAGTTCTTC. It encodes CASSGGGLAGRNEQFF.